The clone carrying this TCR beta chain appeared once. The germline V gene has CDR1 MDHEN and CDR2 SYDVKM. Trimming removed 5 bases at V and 2 bases at J, with 16 bases between. The CDR3 is 16 amino acids. This sample stems from a study of response to subunit inactivated influenza vaccine. A single record per CDR3 protein comes from TCRdb applying MiXCR to the RT-PCR reads. The sample includes about 540,000 distinct CDR3 sequences, 20% to 25% of them seen just once. This same sample was also taken into another study, of T cells expressing NK-cell markers. According to that study: 5'RACE template switching with UMIs generated TCR beta cDNA.

The J gene is TRBJ2-1, the V gene TRBV28; TRBD2 might be the D (7 bases). The source material was CD4+ T cells sorted from PBMCs, sampled roughly 13 days after vaccination. The TCR was taken from a man aged 45-65 years who received an inactivated influenza vaccine. This CDR3 reads CASSPAGAVAYNEQFF. The CDR3 coding sequence is TGTGCCAGCAGTCCGGCGGGGGCGGTGGCCTACAATGAGCAGTTCTTC.